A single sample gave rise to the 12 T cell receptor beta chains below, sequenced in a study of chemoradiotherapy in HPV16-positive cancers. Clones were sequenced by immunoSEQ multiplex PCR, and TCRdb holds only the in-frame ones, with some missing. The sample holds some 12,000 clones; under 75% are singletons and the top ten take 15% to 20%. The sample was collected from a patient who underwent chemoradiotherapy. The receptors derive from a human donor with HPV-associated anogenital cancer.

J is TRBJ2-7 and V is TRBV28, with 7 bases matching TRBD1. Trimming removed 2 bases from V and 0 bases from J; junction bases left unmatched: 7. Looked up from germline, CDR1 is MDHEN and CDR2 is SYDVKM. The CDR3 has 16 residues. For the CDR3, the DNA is TGTGCCAGCAGTTTACCGGGACAGCGAATCTCCTACGAGCAGTACTTC. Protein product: CASSLPGQRISYEQYF.

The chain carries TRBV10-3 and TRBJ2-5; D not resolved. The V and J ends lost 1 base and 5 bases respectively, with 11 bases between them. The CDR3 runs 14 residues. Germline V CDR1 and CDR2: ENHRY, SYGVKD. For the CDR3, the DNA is TGTGCCATCAGTGAGTTAAACCCCCCCGAGACCCAGTACTTC. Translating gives CAISELNPPETQYF.

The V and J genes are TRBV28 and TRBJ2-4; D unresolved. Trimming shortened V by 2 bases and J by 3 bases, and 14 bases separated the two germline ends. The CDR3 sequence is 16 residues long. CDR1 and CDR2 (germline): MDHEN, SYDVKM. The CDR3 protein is CASSLADQSVKNIQYF. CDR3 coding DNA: TGTGCCAGCAGTTTAGCAGATCAGTCCGTCAAAAACATTCAGTACTTC.

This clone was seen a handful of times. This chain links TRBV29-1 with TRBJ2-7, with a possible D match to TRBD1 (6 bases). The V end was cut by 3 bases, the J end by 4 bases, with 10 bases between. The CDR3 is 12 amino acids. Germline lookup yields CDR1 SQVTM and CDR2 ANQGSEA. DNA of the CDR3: TGCAGCGTTGAGGACAGAACTTACGAGCAGTACTTC. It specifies CSVEDRTYEQYF.

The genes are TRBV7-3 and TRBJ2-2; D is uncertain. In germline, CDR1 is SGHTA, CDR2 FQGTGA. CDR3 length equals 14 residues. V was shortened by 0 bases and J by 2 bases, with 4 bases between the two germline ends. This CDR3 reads CASSLTGNTGELFF. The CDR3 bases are TGTGCCAGCAGCTTAACGGGTAACACCGGGGAGCTGTTTTTT.

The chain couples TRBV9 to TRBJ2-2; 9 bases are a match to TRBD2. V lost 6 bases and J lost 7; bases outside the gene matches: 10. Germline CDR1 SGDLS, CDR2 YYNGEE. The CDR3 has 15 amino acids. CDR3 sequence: CASNLAGGPGGELFF. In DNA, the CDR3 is TGTGCCAGCAATCTCGCGGGGGGGCCTGGCGGGGAGCTGTTTTTT.

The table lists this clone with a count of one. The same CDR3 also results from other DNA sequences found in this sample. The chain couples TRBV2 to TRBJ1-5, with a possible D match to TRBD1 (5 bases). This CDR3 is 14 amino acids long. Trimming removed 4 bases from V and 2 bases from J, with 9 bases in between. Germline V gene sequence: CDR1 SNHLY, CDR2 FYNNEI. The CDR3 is CASSGQGGNQPQHF. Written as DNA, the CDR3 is TGTGCCAGCAGTGGTCAGGGCGGCAATCAGCCCCAGCATTTT. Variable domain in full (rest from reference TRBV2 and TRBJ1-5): EPEVTQTPSHQVTQMGQEVILRCVPISNHLYFYWYRQILGQKVEFLVSFYNNEISEKSEIFDDQFSVERPDGSNFTLKIRSTKLEDSAMYFCASSGQGGNQPQHFGDGTRLSIL.

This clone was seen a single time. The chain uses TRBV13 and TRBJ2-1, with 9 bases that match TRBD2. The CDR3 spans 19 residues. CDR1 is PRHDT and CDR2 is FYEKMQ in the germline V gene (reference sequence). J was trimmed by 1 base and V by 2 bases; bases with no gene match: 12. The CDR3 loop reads CASSLRKGGGVVSYNEQFF. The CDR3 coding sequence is TGTGCCAGCAGCTTAAGGAAGGGCGGGGGGGTAGTATCCTACAATGAGCAGTTCTTC.

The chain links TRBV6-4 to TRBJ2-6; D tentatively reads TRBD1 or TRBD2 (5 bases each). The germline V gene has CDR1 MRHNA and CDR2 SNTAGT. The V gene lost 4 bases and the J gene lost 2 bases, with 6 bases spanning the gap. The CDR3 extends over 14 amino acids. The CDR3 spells CASSGGAGANVLTF. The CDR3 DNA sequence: TGTGCCAGCAGTGGAGGGGCTGGGGCCAACGTCCTGACTTTC.

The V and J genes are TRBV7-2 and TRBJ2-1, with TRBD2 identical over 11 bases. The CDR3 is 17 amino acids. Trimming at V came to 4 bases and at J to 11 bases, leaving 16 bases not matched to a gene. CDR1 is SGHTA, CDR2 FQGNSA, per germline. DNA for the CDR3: TGTGCCAGCAGCTCTTCGGCCTTAGCGGGAGGGCCAGGGAAGCAGTTCTTC. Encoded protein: CASSSSALAGGPGKQFF.

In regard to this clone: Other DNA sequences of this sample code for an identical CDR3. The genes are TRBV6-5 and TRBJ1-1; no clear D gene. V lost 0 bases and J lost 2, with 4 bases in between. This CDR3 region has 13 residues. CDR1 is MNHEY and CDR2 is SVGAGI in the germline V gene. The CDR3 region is CASSYSSNTEAFF. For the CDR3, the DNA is TGTGCCAGCAGTTACTCGAGTAACACTGAAGCTTTCTTT.

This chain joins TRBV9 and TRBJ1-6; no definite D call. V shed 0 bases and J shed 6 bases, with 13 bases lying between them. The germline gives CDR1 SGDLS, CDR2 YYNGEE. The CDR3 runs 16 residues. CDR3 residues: CASSVGDSELNSPLHF. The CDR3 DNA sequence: TGTGCCAGCAGCGTAGGTGATTCAGAGCTTAATTCACCCCTCCACTTT.